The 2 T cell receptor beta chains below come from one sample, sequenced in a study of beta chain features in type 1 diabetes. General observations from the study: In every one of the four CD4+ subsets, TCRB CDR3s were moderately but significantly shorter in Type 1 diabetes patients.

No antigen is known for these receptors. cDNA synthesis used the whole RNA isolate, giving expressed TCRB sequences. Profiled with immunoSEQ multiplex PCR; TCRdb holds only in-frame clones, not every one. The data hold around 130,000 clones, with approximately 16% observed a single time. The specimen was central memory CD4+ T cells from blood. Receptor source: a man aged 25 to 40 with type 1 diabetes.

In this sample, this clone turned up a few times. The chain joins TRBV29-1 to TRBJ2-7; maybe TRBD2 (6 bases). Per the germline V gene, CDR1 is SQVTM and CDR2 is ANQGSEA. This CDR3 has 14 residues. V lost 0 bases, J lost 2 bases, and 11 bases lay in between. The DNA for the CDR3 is TGCAGCGTTGAAGAGGAGGGCGGTGCCTACGAGCAGTACTTC. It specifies CSVEEEGGAYEQYF.

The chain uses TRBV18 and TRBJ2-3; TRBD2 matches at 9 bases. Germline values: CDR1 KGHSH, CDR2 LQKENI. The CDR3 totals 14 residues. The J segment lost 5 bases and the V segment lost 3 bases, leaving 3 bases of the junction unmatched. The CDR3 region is CASSPVAGVDTQYF. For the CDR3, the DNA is TGTGCCAGCTCACCTGTAGCGGGGGTAGATACGCAGTATTTT.